The rows below give T cell receptor beta chains drawn from one sample of a study of cytomegalovirus exposure and HLA in healthy donors. Data came from immunoSEQ multiplex PCR; TCRdb stores just in-frame clones and leaves some out. Of roughly 120,000 clones in the sample, roughly four fifths were seen once. Sample: PBMCs. These receptors all come from a woman aged 18-35 years in good health and CMV-seronegative. The CDR3 runs from the conserved cysteine through the conserved F or W. A D gene is named only where the DNA matches it firmly. Size values are once, few and many counts, or a class for expanded clones, and some rows have none.

cdr3_aa cdr3_nt v_call d_call clone_size j_call cdr3_length
CASSMTGHQPQHF TGTGCCAGCAGTATGACAGGGCATCAGCCCCAGCATTTT TRBV27 TRBD1 NA TRBJ1-5 13
CASRGLGRASSYEQYF TGTGCCAGCAGGGGTCTGGGCAGGGCGAGCTCCTACGAGCAGTACTTC TRBV27 NA once TRBJ2-7 16
CASSPRLTGGEDTEAFF TGTGCCAGCTCACCTCGATTGACAGGGGGCGAGGACACTGAAGCTTTCTTT TRBV18 TRBD1 once TRBJ1-1 17
CASSEARTGGIRGNTEAFF TGTGCCAGCAGTGAAGCCCGGACAGGGGGTATTCGAGGGAACACTGAAGCTTTCTTT TRBV6-1 TRBD1 NA TRBJ1-1 19
CASSSRQGYGYTF TGTGCCAGCAGCTCCCGACAGGGTTATGGCTACACCTTC TRBV5-6 TRBD1 NA TRBJ1-2 13
CASGSLAGPNEQFF TGTGCCAGCGGGAGTCTAGCGGGACCCAATGAGCAGTTCTTC TRBV14 TRBD2 NA TRBJ2-1 14
CASRGDSGTHWSNEKLFF TGTGCCAGTAGGGGGGACAGCGGAACCCATTGGTCTAATGAAAAACTGTTTTTT TRBV19 TRBD1 NA TRBJ1-4 18
CASSLAARGSGANVLTF TGTGCCAGCAGCTTAGCTGCTAGGGGTTCTGGGGCCAACGTCCTGACTTTC TRBV11-2 NA NA TRBJ2-6 17
CASSDPRTGRFYGYTF TGTGCCAGCAGTGACCCAAGGACAGGGAGGTTCTATGGCTACACCTTC TRBV6-4 TRBD1 NA TRBJ1-2 16
CASSSTTLTDTQYF TGTGCCAGCAGCTCCACGACACTCACAGATACGCAGTATTTT TRBV9 NA NA TRBJ2-3 14
CASSVASVSGGYEQYF TGTGCCAGCAGCGTAGCGTCCGTCTCGGGGGGCTACGAGCAGTACTTC TRBV9 TRBD2 NA TRBJ2-7 16
CASSRGLVNSYEQYF TGCGCCAGCAGCCGAGGACTAGTGAACTCCTACGAGCAGTACTTC TRBV4-1 TRBD2 once TRBJ2-7 15
CASPWGPSYEQYF TGTGCCAGTCCCTGGGGGCCCTCCTACGAGCAGTACTTC TRBV19 NA NA TRBJ2-7 13
CASSPGDYLGNTEAFF TGTGCCAGCAGCCCGGGGGATTATCTTGGGAACACTGAAGCTTTCTTT TRBV4-2 NA NA TRBJ1-1 16
CASSLSGTDGYTF TGCGCCAGCAGCTTGTCTGGGACAGATGGCTACACCTTC TRBV5-1 TRBD1 NA TRBJ1-2 13
CASSPAGRTQYF TGTGCCAGCAGCCCCGCAGGGAGGACGCAGTATTTT TRBV7-2 NA NA TRBJ2-3 12
CASSSWAGAYEQYF TGTGCCAGCAGCTCGTGGGCGGGAGCTTACGAGCAGTACTTC TRBV7-9 TRBD2 few TRBJ2-7 14
CASSPNGLNEAFF TGTGCCAGCAGTCCAAACGGTCTGAATGAAGCTTTCTTT TRBV11-2 NA once TRBJ1-1 13
CASSESDHQPQHF TGCGCCAGCAGTGAAAGCGACCATCAGCCCCAGCATTTT TRBV10-1 NA NA TRBJ1-5 13
CASSRKGASEKLFF TGCGCCAGCAGCCGTAAGGGGGCAAGTGAAAAACTGTTTTTT TRBV10-2 TRBD1 NA TRBJ1-4 14
CASSLANNEQFF TGTGCCAGCAGCTTAGCTAACAATGAGCAGTTCTTC TRBV7-9 NA NA TRBJ2-1 12
CASSLFSTEDTQYF TGCGCCAGCAGCTTGTTTTCTACGGAGGATACGCAGTATTTT TRBV5-1 NA NA TRBJ2-3 14